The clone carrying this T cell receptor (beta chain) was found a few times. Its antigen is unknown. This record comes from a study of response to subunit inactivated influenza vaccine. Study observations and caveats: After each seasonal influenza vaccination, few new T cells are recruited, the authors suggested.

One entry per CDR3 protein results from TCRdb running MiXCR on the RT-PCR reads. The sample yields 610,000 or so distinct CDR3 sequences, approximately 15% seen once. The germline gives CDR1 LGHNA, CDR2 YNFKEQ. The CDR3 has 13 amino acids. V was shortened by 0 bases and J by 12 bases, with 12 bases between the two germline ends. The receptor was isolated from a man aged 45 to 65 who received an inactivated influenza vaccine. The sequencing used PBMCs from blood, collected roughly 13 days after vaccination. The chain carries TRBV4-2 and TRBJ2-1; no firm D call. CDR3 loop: CASSQDGPSGQFF. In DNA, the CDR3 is TGTGCCAGCAGCCAAGATGGACCCTCGGGGCAGTTCTTC.